A selection of T cell receptor beta chains follows, all from one sample in a study of technical replicates of blood from a handful of donors. The assay was immunoSEQ multiplex PCR, and TCRdb's table has in-frame clones only and misses some. The sample includes around 80,000 clones, about 92% of them seen just once. The sample comprised T cells isolated from PBMCs. The receptor set was obtained from a human donor in good health. Both conserved end residues are part of each CDR3. A D gene is named only where the DNA matches it firmly. The size of a clone is reported for some rows only, either as once, few or many, or as a class for expanded clones.

clone_size,d_call,v_call,j_call,cdr3_aa,cdr3_nt
.,TRBD2,TRBV25-1,TRBJ2-1,CASSKLADYNEQFF,TGTGCCAGCAGTAAACTAGCGGACTACAATGAGCAGTTCTTC
.,TRBD2,TRBV27,TRBJ2-1,CASRITSGRTNEQFF,TGTGCCAGCAGGATAACTAGCGGGAGAACCAATGAGCAGTTCTTC
.,.,TRBV4-1,TRBJ1-3,CASSPRHSDSGNTIYF,TGCGCCAGCAGCCCCAGGCATTCCGACTCTGGAAACACCATATATTTT
.,TRBD2,TRBV28,TRBJ2-7,CASSSRTSGRKYF,TGTGCCAGCAGTTCCCGCACTAGCGGGAGAAAGTACTTC
.,.,TRBV7-6,TRBJ2-1,CASSLALEADEQFF,TGTGCCAGCAGCTTAGCACTAGAAGCAGATGAGCAGTTCTTC
.,.,TRBV6-5,TRBJ1-3,CASGTTGNTIYF,TGTGCCAGCGGAACTACTGGAAACACCATATATTTT
.,.,TRBV10-3,TRBJ1-1,CASQDRTYTEAFF,TGTGCCTCCCAAGACAGGACTTACACTGAAGCTTTCTTT
.,.,TRBV7-9,TRBJ2-5,CASSLGAQETQYF,TGTGCCAGCAGCCTAGGGGCTCAAGAGACCCAGTACTTC
.,TRBD2,TRBV5-1,TRBJ2-7,CASSLVGAPGTSGYEQYF,TGCGCCAGCAGCTTGGTTGGAGCACCAGGGACTAGCGGGTACGAGCAGTACTTC
.,TRBD2,TRBV6-5,TRBJ2-7,CASSLTSGGEYEQYF,TGTGCCAGCAGTTTGACTAGCGGGGGTGAATACGAGCAGTACTTC
.,.,TRBV11-2,TRBJ2-2,CASSPGLFTGELFF,TGTGCCAGCAGCCCGGGACTTTTCACCGGGGAGCTGTTTTTT
.,.,TRBV10-1,TRBJ2-3,CASSEGTDTQYF,TGCGCCAGCAGTGAGGGCACCGATACGCAGTATTTT
.,.,TRBV29-1,TRBJ1-2,CSAPDGYGYTF,TGCAGCGCACCTGACGGGTATGGCTACACCTTC
.,.,TRBV15,TRBJ2-5,CATSVGGQETQYF,TGTGCCACCAGCGTCGGGGGACAAGAGACCCAGTACTTC
.,.,TRBV5-4,TRBJ1-1,CASSLHNTEAFF,TGTGCCAGCAGCTTACATAACACTGAAGCTTTCTTT
.,.,TRBV5-1,TRBJ2-5,CASSFLLTGEGETQYF,TGCGCCAGCAGCTTTCTACTGACAGGGGAGGGGGAGACCCAGTACTTC
.,.,TRBV11-3,TRBJ2-7,CASSLISGQNYEQYF,TGTGCCAGCAGCCTAATTTCGGGACAAAACTACGAGCAGTACTTC
.,.,TRBV10-3,TRBJ1-1,CAIGRGGVTNTEAFF,TGTGCCATCGGGAGGGGGGGCGTCACGAACACTGAAGCTTTCTTT
.,TRBD2,TRBV7-7,TRBJ2-5,CASSLEHSGKKYF,TGTGCCAGCAGCTTAGAGCATAGCGGGAAGAAGTACTTC
.,TRBD2,TRBV7-2,TRBJ2-5,CASSLLAGGQETQYF,TGTGCCAGCAGCTTACTAGCGGGGGGGCAAGAGACCCAGTACTTC
.,TRBD2,TRBV4-1,TRBJ2-7,CASSQERRGGYEQYF,TGCGCCAGCAGCCAAGAGAGGCGGGGGGGCTACGAGCAGTACTTC
.,.,TRBV6-5,TRBJ2-1,CASSSGLSHYNEQFF,TGTGCCAGCAGTTCCGGACTGAGCCATTACAATGAGCAGTTCTTC
.,.,TRBV27,TRBJ2-1,CASSLLTNNEQFF,TGTGCCAGCAGTTTATTGACAAACAATGAGCAGTTCTTC
.,.,TRBV7-8,TRBJ2-5,CASYREEETQYF,TGTGCCTCATACCGGGAAGAAGAGACCCAGTACTTC
.,TRBD2,TRBV28,TRBJ2-3,CASSFRTSGRAKWGADTQYF,TGTGCCAGCAGTTTCAGGACTAGCGGGAGGGCCAAGTGGGGTGCAGATACGCAGTATTTT
.,TRBD1,TRBV9,TRBJ1-6,CASSGDSSLNSPLHF,TGTGCCAGCAGCGGGGACAGTTCGCTTAATTCACCCCTCCACTTT
.,.,TRBV2,TRBJ2-7,CASDSSRTVAHEQYF,TGTGCCAGCGATTCCTCCCGGACAGTTGCCCACGAGCAGTACTTC
few,.,TRBV5-6,TRBJ1-1,CASSQKRRGNTEAFF,TGTGCCAGCAGCCAGAAGCGGAGGGGGAACACTGAAGCTTTCTTT